Described below is a single T cell receptor (beta chain) sequence and its context. The antigen remains unidentified. This sample is drawn from a study of identifying expanded T cells in peripheral blood. Study-wide results and limits: Clone count variance between two-week samples rose with total template count. Technical replicates showed approximately 1.2 changed clones; about two weeks approximately 16; four weeks 19.

The assay was immunoSEQ multiplex PCR, and TCRdb's table has in-frame clones only and misses some. The sample includes under 150,000 clones, 75% to 90% seen only once; the top ten take around 8.4%. No infections or other immune events were documented during collection. The CDR3 extends over 15 amino acids. Trimming removed 6 bases at V and 5 bases at J, with 16 bases between. Germline lookup yields CDR1 WSHSY and CDR2 SAAADI. The sample taken for sequencing was blood. This TCR was sampled from a person aged 18 to 69 in good health. The chain couples TRBV10-2 to TRBJ2-2; no definite D call. The CDR3 DNA reads TGCGCCAGCAGGACCCCGGGTGGTGGGACCGGGGAGCTGTTTTTT. This translates into CASRTPGGGTGELFF.